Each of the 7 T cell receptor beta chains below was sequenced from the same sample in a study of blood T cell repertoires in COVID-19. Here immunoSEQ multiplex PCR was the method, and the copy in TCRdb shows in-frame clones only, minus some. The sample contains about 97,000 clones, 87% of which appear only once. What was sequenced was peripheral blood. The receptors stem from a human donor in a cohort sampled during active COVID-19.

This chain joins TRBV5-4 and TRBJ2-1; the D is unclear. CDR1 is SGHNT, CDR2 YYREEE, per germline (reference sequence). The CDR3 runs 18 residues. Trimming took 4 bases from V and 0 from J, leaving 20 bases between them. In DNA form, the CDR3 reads TGTGCCAGCAGCCGGCAGGTCAGCCCGTTGAGCTCCTACAATGAGCAGTTCTTC. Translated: CASSRQVSPLSSYNEQFF.

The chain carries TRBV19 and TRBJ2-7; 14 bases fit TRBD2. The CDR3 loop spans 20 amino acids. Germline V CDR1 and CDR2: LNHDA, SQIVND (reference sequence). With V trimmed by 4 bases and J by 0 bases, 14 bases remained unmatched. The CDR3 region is CASSTFGLGTSGRHSYEQYF. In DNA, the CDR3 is TGTGCCAGTAGTACTTTTGGCCTTGGGACTAGCGGGAGACACTCCTACGAGCAGTACTTC.

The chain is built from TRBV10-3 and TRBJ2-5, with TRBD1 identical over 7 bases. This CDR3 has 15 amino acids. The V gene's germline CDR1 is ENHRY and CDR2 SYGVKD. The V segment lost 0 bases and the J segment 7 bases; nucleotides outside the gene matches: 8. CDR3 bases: TGTGCCATCAGTGAGTCGGGACAGATATGGGGGACCCAGTACTTC. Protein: CAISESGQIWGTQYF.

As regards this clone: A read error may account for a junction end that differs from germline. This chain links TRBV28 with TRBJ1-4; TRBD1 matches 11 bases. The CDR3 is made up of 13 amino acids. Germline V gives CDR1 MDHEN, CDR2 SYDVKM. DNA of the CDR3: TGTGCCAGCAGTTTATCCATCCCGGGACAGGGGGTTTTT. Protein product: CASSLSIPGQGVF.

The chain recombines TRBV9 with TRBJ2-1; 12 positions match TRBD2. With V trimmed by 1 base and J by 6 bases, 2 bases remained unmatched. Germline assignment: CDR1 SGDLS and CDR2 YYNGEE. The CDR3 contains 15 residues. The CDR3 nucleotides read TGTGCCAGCAGCGTAACTAGCGGGAGGTTCAATGAGCAGTTCTTC. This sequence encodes CASSVTSGRFNEQFF.

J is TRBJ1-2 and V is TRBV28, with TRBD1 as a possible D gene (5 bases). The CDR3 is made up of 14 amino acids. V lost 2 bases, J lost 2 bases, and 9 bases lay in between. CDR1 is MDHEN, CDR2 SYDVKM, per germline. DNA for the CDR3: TGTGCCAGCAGTTTAGGCGCAGGGAACTATGGCTACACCTTC. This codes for CASSLGAGNYGYTF.

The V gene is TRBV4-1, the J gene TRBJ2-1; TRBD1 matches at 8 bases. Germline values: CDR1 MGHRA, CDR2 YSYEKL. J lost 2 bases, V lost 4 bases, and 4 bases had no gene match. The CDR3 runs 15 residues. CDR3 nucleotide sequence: TGCGCCAGCAGCCCCTGGGACAGGACCTACAATGAGCAGTTCTTC. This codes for CASSPWDRTYNEQFF.